This T cell receptor (beta chain) was captured by sequencing in a study of Graves' ophthalmopathy and Graves' hyperthyroidism. Study outcomes and limitations: Most thyroid clonotypes expanded beyond 0.001 frequency were also found in blood. This model predicted ophthalmopathy progression (sensitivity 70% to 71%, specificity about 72%).

Investigators amplified TCR beta CDR3 regions from RNA transcripts. The authors performed first-round RT-PCR with HTBI primers and then a second-round multiplex PCR. TCRdb ran MiXCR on the multiplex PCR reads and lists one entry per CDR3 protein. The data hold roughly 400,000 distinct CDR3 sequences, with roughly 14% observed a single time. Germline V gives CDR1 LNHDA, CDR2 SQIVND (reference sequence). This CDR3 region has 14 residues. Trimming left V 10 bases short and J 2 bases short, with 15 bases between. An approximately 10 ml volume of fresh peripheral blood provided the PBMCs. This clonotype was observed at least ten times. Its target is not known.

The source is a woman between 18 and 29 years old with stable Graves' hyperthyroidism. The chain recombines TRBV19 with TRBJ1-5, with no clear D. The sequencing input was peripheral blood. CDR3 residues: CATVSLSGNQPQHF. The CDR3 DNA reads as TGTGCCACCGTGTCCCTATCGGGCAATCAGCCCCAGCATTTT. The full variable domain, completed using reference TRBV19 and TRBJ1-5, is DGGITQSPKYLFRKEGQNVTLSCEQNLNHDAMYWYRQDPGQGLRLIYYSQIVNDFQKGDIAEGYSVSREKKESFPLTVTSAQKNPTAFYLCATVSLSGNQPQHFGDGTRLSIL.